Following are 27 T cell receptor beta chains from one sample sequenced in a study of patients and donors after allogeneic stem cell transplantation. MiXCR was run by TCRdb on the RT-PCR reads, yielding one entry per CDR3 protein. The table has tens of thousands of distinct CDR3 sequences, 26% seen once. Input material: blood, either unsorted or a sorted T cell fraction (not recorded which). The source of these receptors is a human donor who was either an allogeneic HSCT recipient or a stem cell or donor lymphocyte infusion donor (not recorded which). It is not recorded whose cells these are; they may come from a transplant donor.

This chain uses TRBV20-1 with TRBJ2-7; D might be TRBD1 (6 bases). Per germline, CDR1 DFQATT and CDR2 SNEGSKA (reference sequence). Trimming took 0 bases from V and 7 from J, leaving 25 bases between them. The CDR3 length is 17 residues. CDR3 region: CSARDPAGTTPIQEQYF. CDR3 DNA sequence: TGCAGTGCTAGAGATCCCGCCGGGACAACGCCTATCCAGGAGCAGTACTTC.

The chain joins TRBV24-1 to TRBJ2-2; D may be TRBD1 (6 bases). This CDR3 comprises 16 residues. The germline V and J ends were trimmed by 3 bases and 1 base, with 11 bases remaining between them. CDR1 is KGHDR and CDR2 is SFDVKD in the germline V gene. The chain's CDR3 is CATSDPDSWNTGELFF. CDR3 coding DNA: TGTGCCACCAGTGATCCGGACAGCTGGAACACCGGGGAGCTGTTTTTT.

This clonotype was picked up a small number of times. The chain uses TRBV5-1 and TRBJ2-1, with D possibly TRBD1 on 6 matching bases. CDR3 length: 17 amino acids. Trimming pared 2 bases from V and 2 bases from J, leaving 17 bases between. CDR1 is SGHRS, CDR2 YFSETQ, per germline. CDR3 protein: CASSFPQQGYPYNEQFF. CDR3 DNA: TGCGCCAGCAGCTTTCCCCAACAGGGATACCCCTACAATGAGCAGTTCTTC.

The table lists this clonotype with a few counts. The chain uses TRBV7-2 and TRBJ1-2, with D tentatively TRBD1 (5 bases). V lost 4 bases, J lost 8 bases, and 17 bases lay in between. CDR3 length: 14 residues. CDR1 and CDR2 (germline): SGHTA, FQGNSA. The CDR3 is CASSSAGGLRGYTF. The CDR3 nucleotides are TGTGCCAGCAGCTCCGCGGGGGGTTTGCGCGGCTACACCTTC.

The chain combines TRBV12-3 or TRBV12-4 with TRBJ1-2; D gene ambiguous. Trimming took 6 bases from V and 2 from J, leaving 7 bases between them. This CDR3 region has 12 residues. The CDR3 nucleotides read TGTGCCAGCAGGGGAGAGAACTATGGCTACACCTTC. Amino acid sequence: CASRGENYGYTF.

This clonotype was counted once. J is TRBJ2-3 and V is TRBV4-2; tentative D call: TRBD1 (6 bases). This CDR3 region has 15 residues. CDR1 and CDR2 from the germline V gene are LGHNA and YNFKEQ. V lost 2 bases, J lost 4 bases, and 13 bases lay in between. The CDR3 region has the DNA TGTGCCAGCAGCCAACAGGACAGCATCCCAGATACGCAGTATTTT. Protein: CASSQQDSIPDTQYF.

The rearrangement uses TRBV4-1 and TRBJ2-2, with D perhaps matching TRBD1 or TRBD2 (6 bases each). CDR1 is MGHRA, CDR2 YSYEKL, per germline. The CDR3 is 17 amino acids. The V end was cut by 3 bases, the J end by 2 bases, with 16 bases between. CDR3 DNA: TGCGCCAGCAGCCACCCGGACGGGGGCCTCAACACCGGGGAGCTGTTTTTT. Amino acid sequence: CASSHPDGGLNTGELFF.

Concerning this clonotype itself: Its ends do not fully match the called genes, so a read error is possible. CDR3 in amino acids: CASSLGGNTAELFF. CDR3 DNA sequence: TGTGCCAGCAGCTTGGGCGGGAACACCGCGGAGCTGTTTTTT. The genes are TRBV11-3 and TRBJ2-2, with a tentative D call TRBD2 (6 bases). CDR3 length: 14 amino acids. Germline loops: CDR1 SGHNT, CDR2 YENEEA.

The V gene is TRBV12-3 or TRBV12-4, the J gene TRBJ2-7; D unresolved. Deletions cut 6 bases from V and 5 bases from J, with 8 bases between. There are 11 residues in the CDR3. The CDR3 region has the DNA TGTGCCAGCAGCGAAAGGGACGAGCAGTACTTC. This translates into CASSERDEQYF.

This CDR3 is CSARNPGTTGEQFF. CDR3 DNA sequence: TGCAGTGCTAGAAACCCAGGGACGACCGGTGAGCAGTTCTTC. The chain combines TRBV20-1 with TRBJ2-1, with D perhaps matching TRBD1 or TRBD2 (5 bases each). Germline V gives CDR1 DFQATT, CDR2 SNEGSKA (reference sequence). This CDR3 comprises 14 residues. V lost 2 bases and J 9 bases, leaving 17 bases between the germline ends.

The chain couples TRBV5-1 to TRBJ2-7; D unresolved. The CDR3 is 14 amino acids. V was cut by 0 bases and J by 3 bases, with 10 bases left in between. The germline gives CDR1 SGHRS, CDR2 YFSETQ. CDR3 amino acids: CASSLERVSYEQYF. CDR3 bases: TGCGCCAGCAGCTTGGAAAGGGTTAGCTACGAGCAGTACTTC.

The rearrangement uses TRBV9 and TRBJ2-1, with D unresolved. The CDR3 totals 14 residues. Per the germline V gene, CDR1 is SGDLS and CDR2 is YYNGEE. Trimming removed 0 bases at V and 4 bases at J, with 8 bases between. The CDR3 sequence is CASSVVSSYNEQFF. The DNA of the CDR3 is TGTGCCAGCAGCGTAGTGTCGTCTTACAATGAGCAGTTCTTC.

J is TRBJ1-6 and V is TRBV4-2; 10 nucleotides agree with TRBD1. Germline V gene data show CDR1 as LGHNA and CDR2 as YNFKEQ. V was pared by 7 bases and J by 7 bases, with 10 bases of the junction left unmatched. The length of the CDR3 is 16 residues. CDR3 sequence reads: CASTTTRDRGNSPLHF. In DNA, the CDR3 is TGTGCCAGCACCACCACTCGGGACAGGGGCAATTCACCCCTCCACTTT.

The V gene is TRBV13, the J gene TRBJ1-6; 10 bases match TRBD1. Germline loops: CDR1 PRHDT, CDR2 FYEKMQ (reference sequence). The trim removed 6 bases at V and 10 bases at J, leaving 6 bases unmatched. There are 14 residues in the CDR3. CDR3 bases: TGTGCCAGCAGTTCAGGACAGGGGGACTCACCCCTCCACTTT. Its translation: CASSSGQGDSPLHF.

This clonotype was seen a few times. This chain connects TRBV5-1 to TRBJ2-1; 9 positions agree with TRBD2. V dropped 5 bases and J dropped 4; count of bases not matched to a gene: 10. The germline V gene has CDR1 SGHRS and CDR2 YFSETQ. This CDR3 is 16 amino acids long. This CDR3 reads CASSVLAGDPYNEQFF. CDR3 DNA sequence: TGCGCCAGCAGTGTTTTAGCGGGGGACCCTTACAATGAGCAGTTCTTC. The full variable domain, with the rest looked up from reference TRBV5-1 and TRBJ2-1, is KAGVTQTPRYLIKTRGQQVTLSCSPISGHRSVSWYQQTPGQGLQFLFEYFSETQRNKGNFPGRFSGRQFSNSRSEMNVSTLELGDSALYLCASSVLAGDPYNEQFFGPGTRLTVL.

The chain uses TRBV6-5 and TRBJ1-1, with D perhaps TRBD1 (5 bases). This CDR3 is built from 14 residues. Germline lookup yields CDR1 MNHEY and CDR2 SVGAGI. V lost 4 bases to trimming and J lost 0 bases, with 9 bases between them. The CDR3 sequence: CASSFDSMNTEAFF. CDR3 sequence (DNA): TGTGCCAGCAGTTTCGACAGCATGAACACTGAAGCTTTCTTT.

CDR3 nucleotide sequence: TGCGCCAGCAGCTTGGGACAGGGGGCCGGGGAGCTGTTTTTT. This codes for CASSLGQGAGELFF. The chain joins TRBV5-1 to TRBJ2-2; TRBD1 matches 9 bases. With V trimmed by 0 bases and J by 6 bases, 0 bases remained unmatched. The length of the CDR3 is 14 residues. The germline gives CDR1 SGHRS, CDR2 YFSETQ.

The sample holds many counts of this clonotype. The genes are TRBV4-3 and TRBJ2-5; D is possibly TRBD2 (5 bases). The CDR3 runs 16 residues. Germline values: CDR1 LGHNA, CDR2 YSLEER. V lost 0 bases and J 1 base, leaving 12 bases between the germline ends. In DNA, the CDR3 is TGCGCCAGCAGCCAAGAGACGGGGTCAACCCAAGAGACCCAGTACTTC. It specifies CASSQETGSTQETQYF.

V gene TRBV12-3 or TRBV12-4 combines with J gene TRBJ2-1, with D possibly being TRBD1 (5 bases). V lost 5 bases, J lost 9 bases, and 11 bases lay in between. This CDR3 has 12 residues. The CDR3 sequence: CASSPPQGEQFF. In DNA form, the CDR3 reads TGTGCCAGCAGTCCACCCCAGGGTGAGCAGTTCTTC.

The chain couples TRBV9 to TRBJ2-7, with a possible D match to TRBD1 (6 bases). The germline V gene encodes CDR1 SGDLS and CDR2 YYNGEE. The CDR3 consists of 13 residues. Trimming took off 0 bases at V and 6 bases at J, with 10 bases between the two ends. CDR3 loop: CASSVARDTEQYF. CDR3 nucleotide sequence: TGTGCCAGCAGCGTAGCCCGGGACACCGAGCAGTACTTC.

The V and J genes are TRBV3-1 and TRBJ2-7, with D unresolved. The germline CDR1 and CDR2 sequences are LGHDT and YNNKEL (reference sequence). V lost 5 bases to trimming and J lost 2 bases, with 4 bases between them. The CDR3 runs 11 residues. The CDR3 coding sequence is TGTGCCAGCAGCGAAGCCTACGAGCAGTACTTC. This gives the protein CASSEAYEQYF.

This clonotype was counted only a few times. This chain joins TRBV27 and TRBJ1-2; 11 bases are a match to TRBD1. The CDR3 length is 16 residues. After removal of 5 bases from V and 4 bases from J, the junction contained 9 bases not matched to a gene. Germline V gives CDR1 MNHEY, CDR2 SMNVEV (reference sequence). This CDR3 is CASSPRTGGVGYGYTF. The CDR3 bases are TGTGCCAGCAGTCCCAGGACAGGGGGCGTAGGCTATGGCTACACCTTC.

This clonotype appeared a few times. This sequence joins TRBV7-3 and TRBJ2-1; perhaps TRBD1 as D (8 bases). Trimming took off 7 bases at V and 1 base at J, with 14 bases between the two ends. In germline, CDR1 is SGHTA, CDR2 FQGTGA. There are 15 residues in the CDR3. In DNA, the CDR3 is TGTGCCAGCACCGTACAGGGGGGGTCCTACAATGAGCAGTTCTTC. It specifies CASTVQGGSYNEQFF.

The chain is built from TRBV25-1 and TRBJ2-3, with 7 nucleotides matching TRBD1. The CDR3 is made up of 16 amino acids. CDR1 is MGHDK, CDR2 SYGVNS, per germline. With 2 bases clipped from V and 1 base from J, the junction kept 6 bases outside the gene matches. CDR3 protein: CASSENRGVRTDTQYF. CDR3 bases: TGTGCCAGCAGTGAAAACAGGGGAGTCCGCACAGATACGCAGTATTTT.

This clonotype was counted a few times. The V call is TRBV7-6, the J call TRBJ1-2, with 7 bases aligning to TRBD1. V lost 5 bases, J lost 4 bases, and 13 bases stayed unmatched. CDR1 SGHVS and CDR2 FNYEAQ come from the germline V gene. The CDR3 runs 16 residues. In nucleotides, the CDR3 is TGTGCCAGCAGCCCATCTCCGGGACAGTTTATCTATGGCTACACCTTC. It is translated as CASSPSPGQFIYGYTF. Together with reference TRBV7-6 and TRBJ1-2, the CDR3 gives the full variable domain: GAGVSQSPRYKVTKRGQDVALRCDPISGHVSLYWYRQALGQGPEFLTYFNYEAQQDKSGLPNDRFSAERPEGSISTLTIQRTEQRDSAMYRCASSPSPGQFIYGYTFGSGTRLTVV.

The chain uses TRBV5-1 and TRBJ1-2; D is perhaps TRBD1 (6 bases). This CDR3 region has 13 residues. V shed 0 bases and J shed 8 bases, with 11 bases lying between them. The germline CDR1 and CDR2 sequences are SGHRS and YFSETQ. CDR3 DNA sequence: TGCGCCAGCAGCTTGGCAGGGGAGATCGGCTACACCTTC. Translating gives CASSLAGEIGYTF.

This clonotype was observed a few times. This CDR3 is CSAPGQVQAQPQHF. For the CDR3, the DNA is TGCAGTGCTCCGGGACAGGTTCAGGCTCAGCCCCAGCATTTT. The chain uses TRBV20-1 and TRBJ1-5, with 8 bases matching TRBD1. Per germline, CDR1 DFQATT and CDR2 SNEGSKA (reference sequence). The V gene end was trimmed by 5 bases and the J gene end by 6 bases; junction bases not matched to a gene: 9. CDR3 size: 14 residues.